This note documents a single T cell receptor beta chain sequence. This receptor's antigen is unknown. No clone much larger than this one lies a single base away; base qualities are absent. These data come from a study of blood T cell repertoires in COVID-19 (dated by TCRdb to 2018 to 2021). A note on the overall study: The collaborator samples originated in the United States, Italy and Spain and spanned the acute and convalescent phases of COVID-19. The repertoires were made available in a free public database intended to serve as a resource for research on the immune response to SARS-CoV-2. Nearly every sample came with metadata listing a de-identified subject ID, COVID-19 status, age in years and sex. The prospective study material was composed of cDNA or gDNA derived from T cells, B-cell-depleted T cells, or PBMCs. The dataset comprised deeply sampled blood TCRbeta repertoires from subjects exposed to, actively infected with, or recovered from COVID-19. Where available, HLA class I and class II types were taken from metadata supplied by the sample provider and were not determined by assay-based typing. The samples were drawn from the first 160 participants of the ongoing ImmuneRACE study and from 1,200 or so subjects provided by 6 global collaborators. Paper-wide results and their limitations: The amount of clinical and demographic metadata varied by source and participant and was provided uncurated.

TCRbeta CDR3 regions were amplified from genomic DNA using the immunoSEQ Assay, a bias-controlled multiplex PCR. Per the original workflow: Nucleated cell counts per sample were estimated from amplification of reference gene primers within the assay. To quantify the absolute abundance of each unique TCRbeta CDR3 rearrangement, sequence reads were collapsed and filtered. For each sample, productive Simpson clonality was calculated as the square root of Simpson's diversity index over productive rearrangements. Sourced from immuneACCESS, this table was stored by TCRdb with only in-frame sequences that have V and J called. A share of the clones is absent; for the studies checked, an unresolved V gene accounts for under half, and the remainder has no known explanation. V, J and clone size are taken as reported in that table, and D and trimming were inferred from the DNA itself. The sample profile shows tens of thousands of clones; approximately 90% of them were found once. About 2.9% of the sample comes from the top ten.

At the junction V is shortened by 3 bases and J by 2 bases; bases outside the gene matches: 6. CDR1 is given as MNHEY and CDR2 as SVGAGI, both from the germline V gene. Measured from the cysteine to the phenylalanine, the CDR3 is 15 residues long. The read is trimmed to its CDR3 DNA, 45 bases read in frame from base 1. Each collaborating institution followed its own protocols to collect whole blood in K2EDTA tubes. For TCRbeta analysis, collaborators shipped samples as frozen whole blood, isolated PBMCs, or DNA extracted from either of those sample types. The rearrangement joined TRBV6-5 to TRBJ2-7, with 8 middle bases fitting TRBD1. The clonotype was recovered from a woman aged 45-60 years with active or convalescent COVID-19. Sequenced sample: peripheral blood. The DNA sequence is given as TGTGCCAGCAGTTATCGACAGGGGATGGCCTACGAGCAGTACTTC. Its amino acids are CASSYRQGMAYEQYF.